The TCR beta chain under discussion was sequenced for a study of T cell responses to AZD1222 COVID-19 vaccine. Assay: immunoSEQ multiplex PCR; the TCRdb copy retains only in-frame clones and omits some. The data show approximately 150,000 clones, 92% seen once. A word on this clone: As yet, its antigen is unknown.

Second-dose intervals near 4 or 12 weeks were combined. General study findings and limits: Regions left unmutated in variants are reportedly the target of nearly half of spike-specific TCRs. Repertoire samples came only from after the peak T cell response.

Sequenced material: peripheral blood, taken 28 days after the second AZD1222 dose. This sequence was found in an adult who received the AZD1222 COVID-19 vaccine.

CDR3 in amino acids: CASSQAGTALINEQFF. The CDR3 DNA is TGCGCCAGCAGCCAAGCCGGGACAGCATTGATCAATGAGCAGTTCTTC. The rearrangement links TRBV4-1 to TRBJ2-1; 7 positions agree with TRBD1. J was trimmed by 6 bases and V by 1 base; bases with no gene match: 9. CDR1 is MGHRA and CDR2 is YSYEKL in the germline V gene. The CDR3 covers 16 residues.